This is a list of T cell receptor beta chains from one sample in a study of Graves' ophthalmopathy and Graves' hyperthyroidism. TCRdb reanalysed the multiplex PCR reads using MiXCR and keeps one entry per CDR3 protein. The table lists some 250,000 distinct CDR3 sequences, less than 55% of them singletons. The specimen sequenced was peripheral blood. The receptors come from an adult man with Graves' ophthalmopathy. CDR3s include the opening cysteine and the closing phenylalanine or tryptophan. D genes are given only for firm matches. Clone size is shown for a subset of rows, as once, few, many or a class of expanded clone.

V gene	clone size	J gene	D gene	CDR3 DNA	CDR3 protein
TRBV2	many	TRBJ2-7	NA	TGTGCCACCGATCCGGTCGCTGCGTCTCGCGAGCAGTACTTC	CATDPVAASREQYF
TRBV25-1	many	TRBJ1-1	NA	TGTGCCAGCAGTGAATATATAGGGGAATCCACTGAAGCTTTCTTT	CASSEYIGESTEAFF
TRBV10-3	few	TRBJ1-1	NA	TGTGCCATCCGGGCTCGGCCTCGGGCAGACATGGGCATGAACACTGAAGCTTTCTTT	CAIRARPRADMGMNTEAFF
TRBV19	NA	TRBJ2-5	TRBD2	TGTGCCACCACCAGGACTAGCGGGGACCAAGAGACCCAGTACTTC	CATTRTSGDQETQYF
TRBV11-2	few	TRBJ2-5	TRBD2	TGTGCCAGCAGCTTAGGACTAGCACCCGGGGAGACCCAGTACTTC	CASSLGLAPGETQYF
TRBV12-3/TRBV12-4	NA	TRBJ1-3	NA	TGTGCCAGCAGCTCTGCCCCGCGGCGTAACACCATATATTTT	CASSSAPRRNTIYF
TRBV14	NA	TRBJ2-7	TRBD1	TGTGCCAGCAGCCTTACAGGGGGAGCGGACGAGCAGTACTTC	CASSLTGGADEQYF
TRBV7-2	NA	TRBJ2-5	TRBD2	TGTGCCAGCAGCCCCTCCTTAGCGGGAGAGGGGACCCAGTACTTC	CASSPSLAGEGTQYF
TRBV10-3	NA	TRBJ1-4	TRBD1	TGTGCCATCAGTGAGTTCAGTGCAGGGGGCTTGGAAAAACTGTTTTTT	CAISEFSAGGLEKLFF
TRBV5-1	once	TRBJ1-1	NA	TGCGCCAGCAGGAGGAATGAGGCAGTGAACACTGAAGCTTTCTTT	CASRRNEAVNTEAFF
TRBV7-6	NA	TRBJ1-6	NA	TGTGCCAGCAGCTCTGCAGGGGCTGTGAATTCACCCCTCCACTTT	CASSSAGAVNSPLHF
TRBV29-1	few	TRBJ2-5	NA	TGCAGCATCCACAGGGACTCTGGGTGGACCCAGTACTTC	CSIHRDSGWTQYF
TRBV9	once	TRBJ1-1	NA	TGTGCCAGCAGCCTTCAGGGGATGGGGAACACTGAAGCTTTCTTT	CASSLQGMGNTEAFF
TRBV5-5	NA	TRBJ1-2	NA	TGTGCCAGCAGCCATCCGGGAAAGAAAGGCTACACCTTC	CASSHPGKKGYTF
TRBV4-2	many	TRBJ1-1	NA	TGTGCCAGCAGCCAAGAGCTAGGGGCGGCTGAAGCTTTCTTT	CASSQELGAAEAFF
TRBV7-9	few	TRBJ1-5	NA	TGTGCCAGCTCGAGGGGCGGGGGCGATCAGCCCCAGCATTTT	CASSRGGGDQPQHF
TRBV2	NA	TRBJ2-7	NA	TGTGCCAGCAGTGATGGGTACGAGCAGTACTTC	CASSDGYEQYF
TRBV4-1	few	TRBJ1-5	TRBD1	TGCGCCAGCAGCCAAGATGACAGGGGGGTTCAGCCCCAGCATTTT	CASSQDDRGVQPQHF
TRBV12-3/TRBV12-4	NA	TRBJ1-1	TRBD1	TGTGCCAGCAGTGAGAAATTGACAGGGGGGGACACTGAAGCTTTCTTT	CASSEKLTGGDTEAFF
TRBV4-1	NA	TRBJ2-7	NA	TGTGCCAGCAGCCAAGCAACAGATCTCGGTTACGAGCAGTACTTC	CASSQATDLGYEQYF
TRBV29-1	many	TRBJ2-2	NA	TGCAGCGCGTCGCCTAGGAGGGGGGAGCTGTTTTTT	CSASPRRGELFF
TRBV20-1	NA	TRBJ1-2	NA	TGCAGTGCTAGATTCACCATCGAGGGGTATGGCTACACCTTC	CSARFTIEGYGYTF
TRBV7-9	few	TRBJ1-2	TRBD1	TGTGCCAGCAGTCCCACGGGACAGGGGGACGGCTACACCTTC	CASSPTGQGDGYTF
TRBV7-9	few	TRBJ2-5	NA	TGTGCCAGCAGCTTAGTTCCGAACAGGGCATTGGAGACCCAGTACTTC	CASSLVPNRALETQYF
TRBV20-1	NA	TRBJ1-4	NA	TGCAGTGCCAGAGGAGGGCTGGAGGAAAAACTGTTTTTT	CSARGGLEEKLFF
TRBV28	NA	TRBJ1-5	TRBD1	TGTGCCAGCAGTCCCGGGACAGGGGTGACTCAGCCCCAGCATTTT	CASSPGTGVTQPQHF
TRBV7-2	NA	TRBJ1-1	TRBD1	TGTGCCAGCAGCTTAGGACAGGGGGTTGAAGCTTTCTTT	CASSLGQGVEAFF
TRBV2	NA	TRBJ2-2	NA	TGTGCCAGCAGTCAACAGGGAAACTCCGGGGAGCTGTTTTTT	CASSQQGNSGELFF
TRBV7-9	NA	TRBJ1-4	NA	TGTGCCAGCAGCCATAGGACAGCTGCAACTAATGAAAAACTGTTTTTT	CASSHRTAATNEKLFF
TRBV7-8	many	TRBJ1-5	NA	TGTGCCAGCAGCGGCCATAGCAATCAGCCCCAGCATTTT	CASSGHSNQPQHF
TRBV15	many	TRBJ1-2	TRBD1	TGTGCCACCAGCAGAGTAGCCGCCTCCGGGACAGCTAACTATGGCTACACCTTC	CATSRVAASGTANYGYTF
TRBV9	NA	TRBJ1-6	NA	TGTGCCAGCAGTACCACAGCGAGGAATTCACCCCTCCACTTT	CASSTTARNSPLHF
TRBV7-2	few	TRBJ2-2	NA	TGTGCCAGCAGCGTCTCGCGGGGGAACACCGGGGAGCTGTTTTTT	CASSVSRGNTGELFF
TRBV7-3	NA	TRBJ1-5	TRBD1	TGTGCCAGCAGCGGGACCGGGACAGTCTACGAGCATTTT	CASSGTGTVYEHF
TRBV15	NA	TRBJ1-3	NA	TGTGCCACCGAAAATACAGGGACTGGAAACACCATATATTTT	CATENTGTGNTIYF
TRBV7-2	once	TRBJ1-4	NA	TGCGCCAGCAGCCAGGAACTGGGGGAAAAACTGTTTTTT	CASSQELGEKLFF
TRBV19	NA	TRBJ1-5	NA	TGTGCCAGTAGTATATCCCAGGGGAATAGCAATCAGCCCCAGCATTTT	CASSISQGNSNQPQHF
TRBV2	few	TRBJ1-3	NA	TGTGCCAGCGCAATGTTAGTCAGCTCTGGAAACACCATATATTTT	CASAMLVSSGNTIYF
TRBV29-1	many	TRBJ1-2	NA	TGCAGCGTTGTGCCAGGGTGGGGTTATGGCTACACCTTC	CSVVPGWGYGYTF
TRBV4-1	NA	TRBJ2-7	NA	TGCGCCAGCAGCCAAGCATCGTCCTACGAGCAGTACTTC	CASSQASSYEQYF
TRBV15	NA	TRBJ1-6	TRBD1	TGTGCCACCAGCAGAGATAAGGTCGGACAGGGAGGTAATTCACCCCTCCACTTT	CATSRDKVGQGGNSPLHF